A selection of T cell receptor beta chains follows, all from one sample in a study of cytomegalovirus exposure and HLA in healthy donors. The data were produced by immunoSEQ multiplex PCR, yet TCRdb's version contains in-frame clones alone and is incomplete. The table includes roughly 120,000 clones, 80% to 90% detected once. The sample comprised PBMCs. The receptors stem from a woman under 30 in good health and CMV-seropositive. CDR3s include the opening cysteine and the closing phenylalanine or tryptophan.

v_call cdr3_aa
TRBV5-1 CASSLEAIRAQETQYF
TRBV7-3 CASSSPGERSTDTQYF
TRBV2 CASSWTSGGGTDTQYF
TRBV25-1 CASRSGLNQETQYF
TRBV6-5 CASSYGGDEKLFF
TRBV6-1 CASSPRVVNTEAFF
TRBV28 CAGGTDNNYGYTF
TRBV19 CASSILQGLTEKLFF
TRBV5-1 CASSLLAVQETQYF
TRBV27 CASSLFPRQPQHF
TRBV6-5 CASSYSGVTEQFF
TRBV6-6 CATKPGGPRNEQYF
TRBV4-1 CASSQSSTGNTEAFF
TRBV5-1 CASSSSSGTSFNEQFF
TRBV5-1 CASTFDREGYTF
TRBV27 CASSLSWTENTEAFF
TRBV5-1 CASSGTTGYNEQFF
TRBV19 CASSMVQDNSNQPQHF
TRBV2 CASSERPGQTNEKLFF
TRBV9 CASSPQELNTGELFF
TRBV29-1 CSVDFGDFYEQYF
TRBV19 CASSIPRSGANVLTF
TRBV9 CASSLLSASQGYTF
TRBV15 CATSSVTGTTNNEQFF
TRBV7-6 CASSLVPGNCLDREDSPLHF
TRBV10-3 CAISESGQGATEQFF
TRBV7-8 CASSWEQGVSYEQYF
TRBV18 CASSQDISGNTIYF
TRBV2 CASSEESRGGNEQFF